This is a list of T cell receptor beta chains from one sample in a study of T cell repertoires in cytomegalovirus infection. For these receptors, no antigen is known. Each CDR3 protein is one row after TCRdb ran MiXCR on the reads. The sample records 84,000 or so distinct CDR3 sequences, approximately 46% being singletons. The sample was CD8+ T cells from cultured PBMCs, taken from culture after CMV antigen stimulation. These receptors were taken from a human donor in good health (CMV status not recorded). Some clones in this sample may be carry-over from other donors' samples. CDR3s include the opening cysteine and the closing phenylalanine or tryptophan. A D gene is named only where the DNA matches it firmly. A clone size is listed for some rows: how often the clone was seen (once, few, many), or a class if it is expanded.

>TRBV7-2|TRBD1|few|TRBJ1-5
TGTGCCAGCAGCTCAACACCGGGACAGGGGGTCAATCAGCCCCAGCATTTT
CASSSTPGQGVNQPQHF
>TRBV2|TRBD2|.|TRBJ2-2
TGTGCCAGCAGGCCCCCTAGCGGGGGGAACACCGGGGAGCTGTTTTTT
CASRPPSGGNTGELFF
>TRBV7-9|TRBD2|.|TRBJ2-7
TGTGCCAGCAGCTATAGCGGGTCCCCCTACGAGCAGTACTTC
CASSYSGSPYEQYF
>TRBV11-2|.|.|TRBJ1-1
TGTGCCAGCAGCCGTTGGCGGAACACTGAAGCTTTCTTT
CASSRWRNTEAFF
>TRBV7-3|TRBD2|.|TRBJ2-7
TGTGCCAGCAGCGGGGGCGGGGGGAAATACAATGAGCAGTACTTC
CASSGGGGKYNEQYF
>TRBV20-1|.|.|TRBJ2-1
TGCAGTGCTCACCGTAGCTTTGCGGGGAGGTCCTACAATGAGCAGTTCTTC
CSAHRSFAGRSYNEQFF
>TRBV6-6|.|few|TRBJ2-7
TGTGCCAGCACTTCGCCCCTTCCCCCCTCCTACGAGCAGTACTTC
CASTSPLPPSYEQYF
>TRBV12-3/TRBV12-4|.|.|TRBJ2-5
TGTGCCAGCAGTTTAGGACGGGGCCTAGAGGGTGAGACCCAGTACTTC
CASSLGRGLEGETQYF
>TRBV7-9|TRBD1|.|TRBJ1-2
TGTGCCAGCAGCTTAACGTCCCGGGACAGGGACGGCTACACCTTC
CASSLTSRDRDGYTF
>TRBV4-1|.|.|TRBJ1-1
TGCGCCAGCAGCCAAGATTTCAGGGCGAACACTGAAGCTTTCTTT
CASSQDFRANTEAFF
>TRBV6-2/TRBV6-3|TRBD2|.|TRBJ2-1
TGTGCCAGCACACGGACTAGCGCAACCAATGAGCAGTTCTTC
CASTRTSATNEQFF
>TRBV6-1|.|.|TRBJ2-2
TGTGCCAGCAGTGAAAATAGGGCGAACACCGGGGAGCTGTTTTTT
CASSENRANTGELFF
>TRBV29-1|.|.|TRBJ2-7
TGCAGCGTTGAGACGGGGGCAGACCGTTTCTACGAGCAGTACTTC
CSVETGADRFYEQYF
>TRBV7-6|TRBD1|.|TRBJ1-5
TGTGCCAGCAGCGCCCGACAGGGGGGTCTTGTGAATAGCAATCAGCCCCAGCATTTT
CASSARQGGLVNSNQPQHF
>TRBV19|TRBD1|.|TRBJ1-5
TGTGCCAGTCGCAGGGGGGGTCAGCCCCAGCATTTT
CASRRGGQPQHF
>TRBV7-8|TRBD2|many|TRBJ2-1
TGTGCCAGCAGCTTTGCTAGCGGGAGTGTTACCTACAATGAGCAGTTCTTC
CASSFASGSVTYNEQFF
>TRBV5-6|TRBD2|.|TRBJ2-1
TGTGCCAGCAGTCAAGGACTAGCCGGGAGTGAGCAGTTCTTC
CASSQGLAGSEQFF
>TRBV7-2|.|few|TRBJ1-5
TGTGCCAGCAGCCAACGGGGGAGAGGACAGCCCCAGCATTTT
CASSQRGRGQPQHF
>TRBV2|TRBD2|.|TRBJ2-7
TGTGCCAGCAGTATAGCGGGAACCGTCGACGAGCAGTACTTC
CASSIAGTVDEQYF
>TRBV7-2|TRBD2|many|TRBJ2-1
TGTGCCAGCAGCTCCACCGGACTAGCGGGATTAAATGAGCAGTTCTTC
CASSSTGLAGLNEQFF
>TRBV7-8|TRBD1|few|TRBJ2-3
TGTGCCAGCAGCATCCGGACAGGGGGCAGCACAGATACGCAGTATTTT
CASSIRTGGSTDTQYF
>TRBV28|.|few|TRBJ1-1
TGTGCCACCAATTCTCACTCCAGGGCGAACACTGAAGCTTTCTTT
CATNSHSRANTEAFF
>TRBV13|.|.|TRBJ1-2
TGTGCCAGCAGTCCCGTCCGGGGTACTAGTGGCTACACCTTC
CASSPVRGTSGYTF
>TRBV20-1|.|.|TRBJ1-1
TGCAGTGCTAGAGGCTCGAGCTGGAACACTGAAGCTTTCTTT
CSARGSSWNTEAFF
>TRBV6-2/TRBV6-3|.|.|TRBJ1-5
TGTGCCAGCAGTTACCTGCGGGCTAGCAATCAGCCCCAGCATTTT
CASSYLRASNQPQHF
>TRBV11-2|.|few|TRBJ2-5
TGTGCCAGCAGCTTAGAGGATAGCTACCAAGAGACCCAGTACTTC
CASSLEDSYQETQYF
>TRBV7-8|.|.|TRBJ1-2
TGTGCCAGCAGACCGACAGAGAACTATGGCTACACCTTC
CASRPTENYGYTF
>TRBV4-1|.|.|TRBJ2-2
TGCGCCAGCAGCCTTCCCAAGGGGGGGACCGGGGAGCTGTTTTTT
CASSLPKGGTGELFF
>TRBV27|TRBD2|.|TRBJ2-7
TGTGCCAGCAGTTTATCGGGCGGGAGCGGGACCACCTACGAGCAGTACTTC
CASSLSGGSGTTYEQYF
>TRBV7-2|.|.|TRBJ1-1
TGTGCCAGCAGCTGGAACACTGAAGCTTTCTTT
CASSWNTEAFF
>TRBV19|TRBD1|once|TRBJ1-5
TGTGCCAGTAGTATCGGACAGGATAGCAATCAGCCCCAGCATTTT
CASSIGQDSNQPQHF
>TRBV12-5|.|.|TRBJ2-1
TGTGCTAGTGGTTTGGTAGGGGGGTGGAATGAGCAGTTCTTC
CASGLVGGWNEQFF
>TRBV6-6|TRBD1|.|TRBJ2-3
TGTGCCAGCAGCCTTGAGGGGGCAGGAGATACGCAGTATTTT
CASSLEGAGDTQYF
>TRBV27|TRBD1|.|TRBJ2-3
TGTGCCAGCAGTTTATGGGGACAGGGGACAGATACGCAGTATTTT
CASSLWGQGTDTQYF